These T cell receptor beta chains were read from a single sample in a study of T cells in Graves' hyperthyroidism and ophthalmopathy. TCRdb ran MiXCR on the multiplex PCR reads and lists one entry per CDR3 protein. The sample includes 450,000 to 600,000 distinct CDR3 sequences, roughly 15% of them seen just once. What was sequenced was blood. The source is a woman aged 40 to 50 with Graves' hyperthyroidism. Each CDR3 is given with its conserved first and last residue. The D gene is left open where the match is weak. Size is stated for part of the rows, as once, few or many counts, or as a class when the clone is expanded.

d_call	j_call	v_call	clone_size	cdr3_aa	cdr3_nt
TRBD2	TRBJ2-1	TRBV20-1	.	CSASLAVFSYNEQFF	TGCAGTGCTAGTCTAGCGGTTTTCTCCTACAATGAGCAGTTCTTC
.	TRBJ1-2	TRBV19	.	CASSIDGKWNGYTF	TGTGCCAGTAGTATAGATGGCAAGTGGAATGGCTACACCTTC
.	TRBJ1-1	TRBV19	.	CASSMGLTEAFF	TGTGCCAGTAGTATGGGACTCACTGAAGCTTTCTTT
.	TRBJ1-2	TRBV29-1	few	CSVVVSPEGGYTF	TGCAGCGTTGTTGTCAGCCCCGAGGGGGGCTACACCTTC
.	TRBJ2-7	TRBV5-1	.	CASSLISQGHEQYF	TGCGCCAGCAGCTTAATCAGTCAGGGACACGAGCAGTACTTC
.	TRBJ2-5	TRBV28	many	CASSLWVTGTETQYF	TGTGCCAGCAGTTTATGGGTGACGGGAACAGAGACCCAGTACTTC
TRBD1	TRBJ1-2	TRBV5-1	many	CASGRDRDGDGYTF	TGCGCCAGCGGCCGGGACAGGGACGGGGATGGCTACACCTTC
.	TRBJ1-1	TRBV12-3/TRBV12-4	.	CASSLERNTEVFF	TGTGCCAGCAGTCTAGAGAGGAACACTGAAGTTTTCTTT
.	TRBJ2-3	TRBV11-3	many	CASSLVVTTDTQYF	TGTGCCAGCAGCTTAGTAGTCACCACAGATACGCAGTATTTT
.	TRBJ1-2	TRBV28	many	CASSLTLIGYTF	TGTGCCAGCAGTTTAACTCTAATTGGCTACACCTTC
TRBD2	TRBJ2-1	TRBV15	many	CATSARLGNTGGEQFF	TGTGCCACCAGCGCACGTCTAGGGAACACGGGAGGTGAGCAGTTCTTC
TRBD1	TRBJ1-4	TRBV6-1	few	CASGQGGPNEKLFF	TGTGCCAGCGGCCAGGGGGGACCTAATGAAAAACTGTTTTTT
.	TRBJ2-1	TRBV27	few	CASSLSAGLGLSNEQFF	TGTGCCAGCAGTTTATCGGCCGGGTTGGGTTTAAGCAATGAGCAGTTCTTC
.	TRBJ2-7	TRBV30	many	CAWSGMGGFDEQYF	TGTGCCTGGAGCGGGATGGGGGGTTTTGACGAGCAGTACTTC
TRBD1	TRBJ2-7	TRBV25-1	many	CASSIYGTGGSYEQYF	TGTGCCAGCAGCATTTACGGGACAGGGGGGTCCTACGAGCAGTACTTC
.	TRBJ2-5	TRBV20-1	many	CSARVLVTGNQETQYF	TGCAGTGCTAGAGTGTTAGTAACGGGCAATCAAGAGACCCAGTACTTC
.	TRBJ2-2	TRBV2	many	CASRGGGARTGELFF	TGTGCCAGCAGGGGAGGGGGGGCGCGGACCGGGGAGCTGTTTTTT
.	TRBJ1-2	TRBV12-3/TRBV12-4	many	CASSLRGLGYTF	TGTGCCAGCAGTTTAAGAGGGCTAGGCTACACCTTC
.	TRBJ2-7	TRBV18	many	CASSPELSSYEQYF	TGTGCCAGCTCACCGGAGTTGAGCTCCTACGAGCAGTACTTC
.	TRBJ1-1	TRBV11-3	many	CASSLRANTEAFF	TGTGCCAGCAGCTTGAGAGCGAACACTGAAGCTTTCTTT
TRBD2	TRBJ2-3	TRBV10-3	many	CAIGLATDTQYF	TGTGCCATCGGACTAGCGACAGATACGCAGTATTTT
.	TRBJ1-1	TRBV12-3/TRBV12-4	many	CASSFGATEAFF	TGTGCCAGCAGTTTTGGGGCCACTGAAGCTTTCTTT
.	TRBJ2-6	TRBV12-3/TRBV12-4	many	CASSFSGIAGANVLTF	TGTGCCAGCAGTTTCTCCGGGATTGCTGGGGCCAACGTCCTGACTTTC
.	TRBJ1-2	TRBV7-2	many	CASSLQGPNGYTF	TGTGCCAGCAGCTTACAGGGACCAAATGGCTACACCTTC
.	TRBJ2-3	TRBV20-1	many	CSARVPKRSTDTQYF	TGCAGTGCTAGAGTTCCCAAGCGGAGCACAGATACGCAGTATTTT
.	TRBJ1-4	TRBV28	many	CASSFEQGRLEEKLFF	TGTGCCAGCAGTTTTGAACAGGGTAGGCTAGAAGAAAAACTGTTTTTT
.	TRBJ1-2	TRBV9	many	CASSVAVGNYGYTF	TGTGCCAGCAGCGTAGCGGTAGGAAACTATGGCTACACCTTC
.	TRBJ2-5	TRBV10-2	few	CASNPTGQETQYF	TGCGCCAGCAATCCGACAGGCCAAGAGACCCAGTACTTC
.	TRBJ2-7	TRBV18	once	CASSPLLRTAGGYEQYF	TGTGCCAGCTCACCACTTTTACGGACAGCCGGGGGCTACGAGCAGTACTTC
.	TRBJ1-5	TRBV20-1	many	CSARETVPSSNQPQHF	TGCAGTGCTAGGGAAACAGTACCATCCAGCAATCAGCCCCAGCATTTT
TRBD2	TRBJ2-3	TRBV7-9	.	CASSSIPLLAGYSDTQYF	TGTGCCAGCAGCTCGATCCCTCTTCTAGCGGGATACTCAGATACGCAGTATTTT
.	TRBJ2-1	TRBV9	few	CASSGGTFTYNEQFF	TGTGCCAGCAGCGGAGGCACTTTCACCTACAATGAGCAGTTCTTC
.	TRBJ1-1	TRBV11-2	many	CASSSTNEAFF	TGTGCCAGCAGCTCCACAAACGAAGCTTTCTTT
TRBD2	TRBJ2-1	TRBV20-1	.	CSARAPGTSGVYNEQFF	TGCAGTGCTAGGGCACCCGGGACTAGCGGGGTGTACAATGAGCAGTTCTTC
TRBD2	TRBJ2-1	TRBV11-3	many	CASSLLTSGKNEQFF	TGTGCCAGCAGCTTGTTGACTAGCGGGAAAAATGAGCAGTTCTTC
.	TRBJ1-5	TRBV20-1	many	CSAILAGGNQPQHF	TGCAGTGCTATACTAGCGGGTGGGAATCAGCCCCAGCATTTT
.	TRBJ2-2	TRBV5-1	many	CASKGGTHANTGELFF	TGCGCCAGCAAGGGTGGGACTCACGCGAACACCGGGGAGCTGTTTTTT
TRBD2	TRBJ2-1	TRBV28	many	CASSPWTSGNNEQFF	TGTGCCAGCAGTCCATGGACTAGCGGAAACAATGAGCAGTTCTTC
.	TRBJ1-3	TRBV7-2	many	CASSLVLSGNTIYF	TGTGCCAGCAGCTTAGTTCTCTCTGGAAACACCATATATTTT
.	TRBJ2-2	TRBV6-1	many	CASREYTGELFF	TGTGCCAGCAGGGAATATACCGGGGAGCTGTTTTTT
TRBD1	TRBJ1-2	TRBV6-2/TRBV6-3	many	CASSYSTGALYGYTF	TGTGCCAGCAGTTACTCCACAGGGGCCCTCTATGGCTACACCTTC
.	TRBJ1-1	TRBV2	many	CASSETTANTEAFF	TGTGCCAGCAGCGAAACTACAGCGAACACTGAAGCTTTCTTT
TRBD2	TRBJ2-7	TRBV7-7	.	CASSRGLVAYNEQYF	TGTGCTAGCAGCCGCGGACTAGTAGCCTACAATGAGCAGTACTTC
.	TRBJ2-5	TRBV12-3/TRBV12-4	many	CASSLKIWGRETQYF	TGTGCCAGCAGTTTAAAGATCTGGGGGAGGGAGACCCAGTACTTC
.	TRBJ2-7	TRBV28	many	CASRPRGPYEQYF	TGTGCCAGCAGGCCCAGGGGCCCCTACGAGCAGTACTTC
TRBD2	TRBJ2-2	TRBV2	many	CASQRDLLNTGELFF	TGTGCCAGCCAGCGGGACTTACTAAACACCGGGGAGCTGTTTTTT
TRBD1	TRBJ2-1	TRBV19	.	CASSIGNRGVTEQFF	TGTGCCAGTAGTATAGGTAACAGGGGCGTTACTGAGCAGTTCTTC
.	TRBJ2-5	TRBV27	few	CATGRDHGGETQYF	TGTGCCACCGGCCGCGACCATGGGGGAGAGACCCAGTACTTC
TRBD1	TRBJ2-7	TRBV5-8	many	CASSRGQGPYEQYF	TGTGCCAGCAGCCGCGGACAGGGACCCTACGAGCAGTACTTC
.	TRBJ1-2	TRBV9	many	CASSVTGQPNYGYTF	TGTGCCAGCAGCGTAACAGGGCAACCTAACTATGGCTACACCTTC
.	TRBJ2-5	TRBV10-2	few	CASSPGHHQETQYF	TGCGCCAGCAGCCCGGGACACCACCAAGAGACCCAGTACTTC
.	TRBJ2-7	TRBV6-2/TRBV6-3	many	CASSYSAGKYEQYF	TGTGCCAGCAGTTACTCGGCAGGTAAATACGAGCAGTACTTC
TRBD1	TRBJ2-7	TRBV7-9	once	CASSSYRGPLYEQYF	TGTGCCAGCAGCTCATACAGGGGACCCCTTTACGAGCAGTACTTC